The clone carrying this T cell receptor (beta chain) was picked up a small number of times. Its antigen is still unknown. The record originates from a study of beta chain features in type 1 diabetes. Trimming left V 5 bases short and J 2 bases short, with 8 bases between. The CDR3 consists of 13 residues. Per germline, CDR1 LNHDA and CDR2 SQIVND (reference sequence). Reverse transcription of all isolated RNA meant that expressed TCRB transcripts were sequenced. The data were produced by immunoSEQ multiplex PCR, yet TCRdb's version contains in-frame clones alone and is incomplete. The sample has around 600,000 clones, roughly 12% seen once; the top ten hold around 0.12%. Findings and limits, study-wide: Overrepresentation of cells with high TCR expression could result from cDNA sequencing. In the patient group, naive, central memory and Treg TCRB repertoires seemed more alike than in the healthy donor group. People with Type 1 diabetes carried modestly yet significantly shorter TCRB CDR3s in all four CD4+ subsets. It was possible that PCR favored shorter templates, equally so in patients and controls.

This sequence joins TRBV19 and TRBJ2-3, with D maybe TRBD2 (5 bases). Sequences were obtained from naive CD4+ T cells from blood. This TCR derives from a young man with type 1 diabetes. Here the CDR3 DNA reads TGTGCCAGTAGTTGGAGGATCACAGATACGCAGTATTTT. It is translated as CASSWRITDTQYF.